The sequence of this T cell receptor (beta chain) was determined in a study of T cell responses to AZD1222 COVID-19 vaccine. The germline CDR1 and CDR2 sequences are MNHEY and SVGAGI. The CDR3 is 12 amino acids. The V gene lost 6 bases and the J gene lost 5 bases, with 11 bases spanning the gap. Using immunoSEQ multiplex PCR, the repertoire was profiled, and TCRdb retains in-frame clones only, with some absent. The profile covers some 120,000 clones, with around 92% appearing a single time and 0.8% to 1.1% taken by the ten largest. The TCR sequence derives from an adult in good health. This chain uses TRBV6-5 with TRBJ2-7; weak D call: TRBD1 (5 bases). The sequencing used peripheral blood, collected on day 0 of AZD1222 vaccination. This chain's CDR3 is CASSHRPNEQYF. Here the CDR3 DNA reads TGTGCCAGCAGCCACAGGCCCAACGAGCAGTACTTC.